This T cell receptor (beta chain) was documented in a study of blood T cell repertoires in COVID-19. At the level of the study: Samples taken during acute and convalescent COVID-19 were collected in the United States, Italy and Spain. PBMCs, B-cell-depleted T cells, or T cells were the source of the cDNA or gDNA that made up the material.

Source study methods: Estimates of nucleated cell counts were drawn from the amplification of reference gene primers. TCRdb's table, derived via immunoSEQ multiplex PCR, lists solely in-frame clones and lacks some. V and J calls plus clone size are reproduced from that table; the DNA served to infer D and trimming. The table records approximately 130,000 clones, around three quarters of them present only once. This CDR3 comprises 13 residues. Between the trimmed V and J ends, which lost 2 bases and 6 bases, there was a span of 11 bases. Germline V gene data show CDR1 as MNHEY and CDR2 as SMNVEV (reference sequence). This clone was detected only a few times.

V usage is TRBV27 and J usage is TRBJ2-7; possible D gene TRBD2, 5 bases. This receptor was taken from a human donor in a cohort sampled during active COVID-19. The sample comprised peripheral blood. The DNA for the CDR3 is TGTGCCAGCAGTTTAGTTCCCGCGGGCGAGCAGTACTTC. It yields the protein CASSLVPAGEQYF.